The clone carrying this T cell receptor beta chain was detected a few times. Its matching antigen is unknown. 5'RACE, which relied on constant-segment primers, yielded TCR alpha and TCR beta cDNA libraries carrying sample barcodes and UMIs. TCRdb reprocessed the 5' RACE reads with MiXCR, giving one entry per CDR3 protein. Among 55,000 to 75,000 distinct CDR3 sequences, about 30% were seen once, and the ten largest hold roughly two fifths. The data originate from a study of T-cell memory formation after mild COVID-19. Across the study: TCR clustering was largely donor specific. General observations from the study: A second wave of clones peaked on day 37, and their SARS-CoV-2 specificity went unconfirmed. CD4/CD8 balance characterized clones contracting day 15 to 85, and CD4+ skew characterized later expanders.

Trimming cost V 4 bases and J 4 bases, with 8 bases left between them. The CDR3 extends over 13 amino acids. CDR1 LGHDT and CDR2 YNNKEL come from the germline V gene (reference sequence). Sequencing was carried out using PBMCs or a T cell subset sorted from them (not recorded which). The TCR was taken from a man aged 18 to 30 who had mild COVID-19 (a few samples of this study predate the infection). Cell type and time point are not known. The chain employs TRBV3-1 and TRBJ2-1; D is unclear. CDR3 sequence: CASSPDWYNEQFF. CDR3 in DNA: TGTGCCAGCAGCCCCGACTGGTACAATGAGCAGTTCTTC.